This T cell receptor beta chain was recorded in a study of a mutant IDH1 vaccine in newly diagnosed glioma. Study as a whole: Eight vaccinations were given in weeks 1, 3, 5, 7, 11, 15, 19 and 23. Vaccination followed radiotherapy alone by 4-6 weeks, or accompanied temozolomide cycles.

This clone has a single count. Its antigen is unidentified. Germline is not matched at one junction end, which may reflect a read error. Sample time point: week 23, last vaccination. Every single dose of the vaccine, 300 ug of mutant IDH1 20-mer peptide, came with topical imiquimod. Newly diagnosed WHO grade 3 or 4 IDH1-mutant, ATRX-lost astrocytomas were identified in the donors. Using immunoSEQ multiplex PCR, the repertoire was profiled, and TCRdb retains in-frame clones only, with some absent. This table has around 85,000 clones, roughly 85% appearing once. Per the germline V gene, CDR1 is SGDLS and CDR2 is YYNGEE. This CDR3 comprises 15 residues.

This clonotype was sampled from a young man with glioma. Some clones in this sample may be carry-over from other donors' samples. The chain employs TRBV9 and TRBJ2-1; 10 bases align to TRBD2. The starting material was PBMCs, obtained from a glioma patient whose treatment included an IDH1 peptide vaccine. The CDR3 DNA reads TGTGCCAGCGGGGAAGCTAGGACTAGCGGTGCCCAGGCCATCTTC. This translates into CASGEARTSGAQAIF. Full variable domain (outside the CDR3, taken from reference TRBV9 and TRBJ2-1): DSGVTQTPKHLITATGQRVTLRCSPRSGDLSVYWYQQSLDQGLQFLIQYYNGEERAKGNILERFSAQQFPDLHSELNLSSLELGDSALYFCASGEARTSGAQAIFGPGTRLTVL.